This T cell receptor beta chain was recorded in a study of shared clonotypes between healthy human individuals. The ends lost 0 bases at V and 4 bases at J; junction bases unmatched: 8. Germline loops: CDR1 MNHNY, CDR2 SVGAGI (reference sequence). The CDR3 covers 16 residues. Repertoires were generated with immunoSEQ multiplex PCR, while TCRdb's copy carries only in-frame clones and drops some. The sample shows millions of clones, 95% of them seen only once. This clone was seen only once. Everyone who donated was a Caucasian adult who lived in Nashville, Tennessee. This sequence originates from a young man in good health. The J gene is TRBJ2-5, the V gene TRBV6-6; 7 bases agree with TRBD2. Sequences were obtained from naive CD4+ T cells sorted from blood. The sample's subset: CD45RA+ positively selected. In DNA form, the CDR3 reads TGTGCCAGCAGTTACTCGGGCGCGGGGGACCGAGAGACCCAGTACTTC. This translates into CASSYSGAGDRETQYF.